These T cell receptor beta chains were read from a single sample in a study of neurological immune-mediated disorders. TCRdb re-analysed the 5' RACE reads in MiXCR, keeping a single row per CDR3 protein. The sample consists of about 84,000 distinct CDR3 sequences, approximately 10% of them appearing once. What was sequenced was PBMCs. Receptors originate from a man in his forties in good health. Each CDR3 is given with its conserved first and last residue.

v_call | cdr3_aa
TRBV20-1 | CSARGDRGINSPLHF
TRBV5-1 | CASNPGGSWDEQYF
TRBV29-1 | CSAYSFNYGYTF
TRBV28 | CASSLLEPPQPQHF
TRBV7-3 | CASSLLGLAGEGEQFF
TRBV28 | CASSSSRGHQAGELFF
TRBV27 | CASRSHFLSNQPQHF
TRBV6-1 | CASSEGIAGGQETQYF
TRBV7-8 | CASSFGREAFF
TRBV13 | CASSLQAGDEQYF
TRBV5-5 | CASSRQISSGNTIYF
TRBV5-1 | CASSVSSDETQYF
TRBV6-5 | CASSGPQKYGYTF
TRBV5-1 | CASGSDSYEQYF
TRBV20-1 | CSARDDGGPVGNEQFF
TRBV12-3/TRBV12-4 | CASSPLRAYEQYF
TRBV6-6 | CASSLAGPGELFF
TRBV29-1 | CSVEGLTRDTEAFF
TRBV20-1 | CSAKSRKGVEQFF
TRBV5-6 | CASSLGLSDRGDEQYF
TRBV25-1 | CASGLAGGRGNEQFF
TRBV20-1 | CSAGGGGTSYPQTQYF
TRBV24-1 | CATSGTSDRTDTQYF
TRBV11-2 | CASSLTWTDLGGANVLTF
TRBV12-3/TRBV12-4 | CASSPFFGGGSPLHF
TRBV10-2 | CASSEEQGAGYEQYF
TRBV12-3/TRBV12-4 | CASNPGTSYTDTQYF
TRBV5-1 | CASSFDRNRAPNTEAFF
TRBV7-9 | CASSLVRDRPRNEQYF
TRBV20-1 | CSAREGLAASYNEQFF
TRBV5-1 | CASSLGPSQPQHF
TRBV12-3/TRBV12-4 | CASSLGGPRVLHF
TRBV29-1 | CSVAKEHTGELFF
TRBV3-1 | CASSLTVELFF
TRBV15 | CATSTGSDPGNTIYF
TRBV29-1 | CSVEGGAGDTQYF